These 18 T cell receptor beta chains were sequenced from one sample in a study of radiotherapy plus CTLA-4 blockade in lung cancer. Profiling relied on immunoSEQ multiplex PCR, and the TCRdb table lists in-frame clones only, not all of them. The sample records under 50,000 clones, 80% to 90% being singletons. The sample in question was peripheral blood, obtained from a patient treated with radiotherapy plus ipilimumab. The receptors come from a human donor with non-small cell lung cancer whose response to radiotherapy plus ipilimumab could not be evaluated.

The V gene is TRBV7-8, the J gene TRBJ1-5; weak D call: TRBD1 (6 bases). Germline assignment: CDR1 SGHVS and CDR2 FQNEAQ. The CDR3 loop spans 13 amino acids. Trimming shortened V by 5 bases and J by 4 bases, and 9 bases separated the two germline ends. For the CDR3, the DNA is TGTGCCAGCAGCCTGGACAGTAATCAGCCCCAGCATTTT. This translates into CASSLDSNQPQHF.

In this sample, this clone turned up a few times. In nucleotides, the CDR3 is TGCGCCAGCAGCTTGGGCCCGGGACTAGCGGGAAATAGCGAGCAGTACTTC. Amino acids: CASSLGPGLAGNSEQYF. The rearrangement joins TRBV5-1 to TRBJ2-7; TRBD2 aligns across 13 bases. Germline trimming cut 0 bases from V and 6 bases from J; bases unmatched to any gene: 9. CDR1 is SGHRS, CDR2 YFSETQ, per germline. The CDR3 is made up of 17 amino acids.

J is TRBJ2-3 and V is TRBV27; 7 bases are a match to TRBD2. The V and J ends lost 1 base and 3 bases, in that order; junction bases with no gene match: 7. The CDR3 covers 16 residues. Germline V gives CDR1 MNHEY, CDR2 SMNVEV (reference sequence). DNA for the CDR3: TGTGCCAGCAGTTTATTCGTACTGGGGGGGACAGATACGCAGTATTTT. It encodes CASSLFVLGGTDTQYF.

The chain joins TRBV7-9 to TRBJ2-3, with D possibly being TRBD1 (6 bases). V gave up 1 base and J gave up 0 bases, with 8 bases separating them. Looked up from germline, CDR1 is SEHNR and CDR2 is FQNEAQ (reference sequence). CDR3 length: 15 amino acids. The CDR3 loop is CASSLGTASTDTQYF. The CDR3 nucleotides are TGTGCCAGCAGCTTAGGGACAGCTAGCACAGATACGCAGTATTTT.

The V gene is TRBV5-5, the J gene TRBJ2-1; 9 bases agree with TRBD2. Trimming took 3 bases from V and 3 from J; bases not matched to a gene: 7. The germline gives CDR1 SGHKS, CDR2 YYEKEE (reference sequence). This CDR3 has 16 residues. CDR3 sequence: CASSSLSGRLYNEQFF. The CDR3 DNA is TGTGCCAGCAGCTCATTAAGCGGGAGGCTCTACAATGAGCAGTTCTTC.

The chain links TRBV9 to TRBJ2-2; no reliable D call. Germline lookup yields CDR1 SGDLS and CDR2 YYNGEE. Trimming took 0 bases from V and 4 from J, leaving 10 bases between them. This CDR3 comprises 15 residues. The CDR3 coding sequence is TGTGCCAGCAGCGTAGACCCCCGCAGCACCGGGGAGCTGTTTTTT. This translates into CASSVDPRSTGELFF.

The chain has TRBV14 and TRBJ1-1; D not resolved. In germline, CDR1 is SGHDN, CDR2 FVKESK. Trimming shortened V by 1 base and J by 7 bases, and 13 bases separated the two germline ends. The CDR3 spans 14 residues. Here the CDR3 DNA reads TGTGCCAGCAGCCAAGTCGGGAGATTTAGTGAAGCTTTCTTT. It is translated as CASSQVGRFSEAFF.

The chain couples TRBV6-1 to TRBJ1-2; D possibly corresponds to TRBD1 (5 bases). V shed 4 bases and J shed 8 bases, with 23 bases lying between them. CDR1 is MNHNS, CDR2 SASEGT, per germline. The CDR3 length is 16 residues. This CDR3 reads CASSGWGVGFEFGYTF. The CDR3, as DNA: TGTGCCAGCAGTGGATGGGGGGTTGGATTTGAATTCGGCTACACCTTC.

The chain has TRBV6-4 and TRBJ2-3; TRBD1 is a possible D gene (6 bases). Trimming stripped 5 bases from V and 0 bases from J, with 12 bases between. The CDR3 consists of 15 residues. Germline CDR1 is MRHNA and CDR2 is SNTAGT. In nucleotides, the CDR3 is TGTGCCAGCAGTAAAGGACAGTTGAGCACAGATACGCAGTATTTT. Amino acid sequence: CASSKGQLSTDTQYF.

The chain uses TRBV6-4 and TRBJ1-1; possibly TRBD1 for D (5 bases). Per the germline V gene, CDR1 is MRHNA and CDR2 is SNTAGT. V dropped 7 bases and J dropped 0 bases, with 12 bases sitting between them. The CDR3 runs to 14 residues. CDR3 protein: CASKGSAMNTEAFF. Written as DNA, the CDR3 is TGTGCCAGCAAGGGGTCAGCTATGAACACTGAAGCTTTCTTT.

This sequence joins TRBV28 and TRBJ2-2; possible D gene TRBD2, 5 bases. The CDR3 consists of 14 residues. Germline CDR1 is MDHEN and CDR2 is SYDVKM. V was trimmed by 5 bases and J by 7 bases, leaving 14 bases between them. CDR3 in amino acids: CASSPVIAGGELFF. For the CDR3, the DNA is TGTGCCAGCAGTCCGGTTATCGCGGGCGGGGAGCTGTTTTTT.

This chain connects TRBV6-4 to TRBJ1-2; no firm D call. The CDR3 length is 13 residues. V was pared by 10 bases and J by 1 base, with 13 bases between. Germline CDR1 reads MRHNA; CDR2 reads SNTAGT. For the CDR3, the DNA is TGTGCCATGTCCTCAACGGTTAACTATGGCTACACCTTC. It encodes CAMSSTVNYGYTF.

The CDR3 coding sequence is TGTGCCAGTAGTCACATGAACACTGAAGCTTTCTTT. It encodes CASSHMNTEAFF. The V call is TRBV19, the J call TRBJ1-1; D is ambiguous. Per the germline V gene, CDR1 is LNHDA and CDR2 is SQIVND (reference sequence). The CDR3 runs 12 residues. V was shortened by 5 bases and J by 0 bases, with 4 bases between the two germline ends. Supplemented by reference TRBV19 and TRBJ1-1, the full variable domain reads DGGITQSPKYLFRKEGQNVTLSCEQNLNHDAMYWYRQDPGQGLRLIYYSQIVNDFQKGDIAEGYSVSREKKESFPLTVTSAQKNPTAFYLCASSHMNTEAFFGQGTRLTVV.

The chain is built from TRBV2 and TRBJ2-7; D may be TRBD2 (6 bases). Germline lookup yields CDR1 SNHLY and CDR2 FYNNEI. V dropped 1 base and J dropped 2 bases, with 9 bases sitting between them. The CDR3 length is 14 residues. This chain's CDR3 is CASSEGGGPYEQYF. CDR3 sequence (DNA): TGTGCCAGCAGTGAAGGGGGAGGCCCCTACGAGCAGTACTTC.

V usage is TRBV6-5 and J usage is TRBJ2-7; 8 nucleotides agree with TRBD1. V dropped 10 bases and J dropped 2; count of bases not matched to a gene: 7. Per the germline V gene, CDR1 is MNHEY and CDR2 is SVGAGI. The CDR3 runs 13 residues. CDR3 in amino acids: CATEKQGAYEQYF. The CDR3 DNA is TGTGCCACCGAGAAACAGGGGGCCTACGAGCAGTACTTC.

V gene TRBV11-2 combines with J gene TRBJ2-7; the D is unclear. Germline CDR1 is SGHAT and CDR2 is FQNNGV. The length of the CDR3 is 13 residues. The V and J ends lost 3 bases and 2 bases respectively, with 8 bases between them. As DNA, the CDR3 is TGTGCCAGCAGCTTGCACAGAACCTACGAGCAGTACTTC. Its protein product is CASSLHRTYEQYF.

This chain joins TRBV5-1 and TRBJ2-5; 8 bases are shared with TRBD2. Germline V gene sequence: CDR1 SGHRS, CDR2 YFSETQ. V trimming: 3 bases; J trimming: 5 bases; junction bases outside the gene matches: 12. The CDR3 has 16 amino acids. The CDR3: CASSSPRLGLGETQYF. DNA for the CDR3: TGCGCCAGCAGCTCCCCCCGTTTGGGACTAGGGGAGACCCAGTACTTC.

This clone was detected once. The chain recombines TRBV6-1 with TRBJ1-1; D call uncertain. V was cut by 4 bases and J by 4 bases, with 10 bases left in between. The CDR3 totals 13 residues. Looked up from germline, CDR1 is MNHNS and CDR2 is SASEGT. CDR3 sequence (DNA): TGTGCCAGCAGTGTTCAGGAGGGCACTGAAGCTTTCTTT. Translating gives CASSVQEGTEAFF.